The 16 T cell receptor beta chains presented below share a single source sample, sequenced in a study of T cells in Graves' hyperthyroidism and ophthalmopathy. The TCR beta CDR3 regions underwent amplification using RNA transcripts as the source. TCR CDR3 underwent first-round RT-PCR with the HTBI primer set. TCRdb independently ran MiXCR on the multiplex PCR reads; one entry per CDR3 protein. The sample carries around 700,000 distinct CDR3 sequences, around 19% recorded once. Material: blood. The source is a woman between 45 and 65 years old with Graves' hyperthyroidism that later progressed to Graves' ophthalmopathy.

The chain carries TRBV6-2 or TRBV6-3 and TRBJ2-7; TRBD2 is a possible D gene (5 bases). The length of the CDR3 is 13 residues. The ends were cut back, 10 bases at V and 0 bases at J, with 13 bases in the middle. Germline CDR1 and CDR2: MNHEY and SVGEGT. The CDR3 DNA reads as TGTGCCATCTCCTTCGGGAACTCCTACGAGCAGTACTTC. Protein sequence: CAISFGNSYEQYF.

At least ten counts were recorded for this clonotype. The chain combines TRBV2 with TRBJ2-3; 7 positions agree with TRBD1. CDR1 is SNHLY, CDR2 FYNNEI, per germline. The junction had 1 base not matched to a gene; V was cut back by 0 bases and J by 1 base. This CDR3 is 15 amino acids long. CDR3 sequence reads: CASSEARGRTDTQYF. In DNA, the CDR3 is TGTGCCAGCAGTGAAGCAAGGGGGCGCACAGATACGCAGTATTTT.

This clonotype has ten or more counts. V is TRBV5-1 and J is TRBJ2-1; TRBD1 matches at 10 bases. V shed 3 bases and J 7 bases; nucleotides not matched to a gene: 10. The CDR3 spans 16 residues. Looked up from germline, CDR1 is SGHRS and CDR2 is YFSETQ. The CDR3 spells CASSSGTGQGLNEQFF. The CDR3 bases are TGCGCCAGCAGCTCTGGTACGGGACAGGGGCTTAATGAGCAGTTCTTC. Drawing the rest from reference TRBV5-1 and TRBJ2-1, the complete variable domain is KAGVTQTPRYLIKTRGQQVTLSCSPISGHRSVSWYQQTPGQGLQFLFEYFSETQRNKGNFPGRFSGRQFSNSRSEMNVSTLELGDSALYLCASSSGTGQGLNEQFFGPGTRLTVL.

V gene TRBV10-3 combines with J gene TRBJ1-1, with D hard to call. Trimming left V 6 bases short and J 1 base short, with 21 bases between. CDR3 length: 17 residues. CDR1 and CDR2 (germline): ENHRY, SYGVKD. The CDR3 spells CAIRDLGAVHPNTEAFF. Here the CDR3 DNA reads TGTGCCATCAGAGACTTGGGCGCGGTCCACCCGAACACTGAAGCTTTCTTT.

The table lists this clonotype with many counts. The chain has TRBV3-1 and TRBJ1-4; D not resolved. This CDR3 comprises 14 residues. Germline V gives CDR1 LGHDT, CDR2 YNNKEL (reference sequence). Trimming took 3 bases from V and 0 from J, leaving 5 bases between them. In DNA form, the CDR3 reads TGTGCCAGCAGCCACGGATCAACTAATGAAAAACTGTTTTTT. It translates to CASSHGSTNEKLFF.

This chain uses TRBV6-2 or TRBV6-3 with TRBJ2-3; 12 bases match TRBD2. The V gene end was trimmed by 5 bases and the J gene end by 5 bases; junction bases not matched to a gene: 5. Germline V gene data show CDR1 as MNHEY and CDR2 as SVGEGT. CDR3 length: 15 residues. CDR3 region: CASSQLAGGLDTQYF. The CDR3 coding sequence is TGTGCCAGCAGTCAGCTAGCGGGGGGGCTAGATACGCAGTATTTT.

This clonotype was found a few times. The chain is built from TRBV13 and TRBJ1-2; 12 nucleotides line up with TRBD1. V trimming: 3 bases; J trimming: 6 bases; junction bases outside the gene matches: 8. Germline lookup yields CDR1 PRHDT and CDR2 FYEKMQ (reference sequence). CDR3 length: 16 amino acids. The CDR3 DNA is TGTGCCAGCAGCTTCGGGACAGGGGGCAGCATCCATGGCTACACCTTC. Translation: CASSFGTGGSIHGYTF.

V usage is TRBV20-1 and J usage is TRBJ2-2; 9 bases are a match to TRBD2. The V gene end was trimmed by 5 bases and the J gene end by 4 bases; junction bases not matched to a gene: 5. The germline V gene encodes CDR1 DFQATT and CDR2 SNEGSKA (reference sequence). The length of the CDR3 is 14 residues. In DNA form, the CDR3 reads TGCAGTGCTGTTAGCGGGGGCGTCACCGGGGAGCTGTTTTTT. Its protein is CSAVSGGVTGELFF.

The DNA of the CDR3 is TGTGCCAGCAGCTTGTTGACAGGGAACTCTGGAAACACCATATATTTT. Its translation: CASSLLTGNSGNTIYF. V usage is TRBV7-8 and J usage is TRBJ1-3; 7 nucleotides match TRBD1. V lost 3 bases and J lost 0; bases outside the gene matches: 5. CDR1 is SGHVS, CDR2 FQNEAQ, per germline. The CDR3 is 16 amino acids.

The sample holds a few counts of this clonotype. The chain uses TRBV5-1 and TRBJ1-1, with D perhaps matching TRBD1 (6 bases). The V end lost 3 bases, the J end lost 0 bases, and 12 bases lay between the germline ends. The CDR3 is made up of 15 amino acids. Looked up from germline, CDR1 is SGHRS and CDR2 is YFSETQ. The CDR3: CASSYTTGMNTEAFF. For the CDR3, the DNA is TGCGCCAGCAGCTATACCACAGGGATGAACACTGAAGCTTTCTTT.

The CDR3 protein is CSARTGLSENTQYF. The CDR3 nucleotides are TGCAGTGCTAGGACAGGGTTGTCCGAGAATACGCAGTATTTT. The gene calls are TRBV20-1 and TRBJ2-3; TRBD1 agrees at 7 bases. Germline V gives CDR1 DFQATT, CDR2 SNEGSKA (reference sequence). This CDR3 region has 14 residues. V gave up 3 bases and J gave up 7 bases; unmatched junction bases: 10.

This clonotype was seen many times. The CDR3 nucleotides read TGTGCCAGCAGTACTCAGGGGGCGAGCAATCAGCCCCAGCATTTT. Protein product: CASSTQGASNQPQHF. V is TRBV12-3 or TRBV12-4 and J is TRBJ1-5, with TRBD1 matching 8 bases. The ends lost 5 bases at V and 1 base at J; junction bases unmatched: 4. The CDR3 covers 15 residues.

V is TRBV7-9 and J is TRBJ2-5; 12 nucleotides match TRBD2. The V segment lost 8 bases and the J segment 0 bases; nucleotides outside the gene matches: 7. Germline CDR1 and CDR2: SEHNR and FQNEAQ (reference sequence). The CDR3 loop spans 16 amino acids. CDR3 nucleotide sequence: TGTGCCAGCGGGCGCACTAGCGGGGGGAACCAAGAGACCCAGTACTTC. It specifies CASGRTSGGNQETQYF.

This clonotype was counted at least ten times. The rearrangement uses TRBV3-1 and TRBJ1-1; D is ambiguous. This CDR3 spans 14 amino acids. V was trimmed by 7 bases and J by 1 base, leaving 13 bases between them. The germline V gene has CDR1 LGHDT and CDR2 YNNKEL (reference sequence). For the CDR3, the DNA is TGTGCCAGCACCCTAGAGGCAGGGAACACTGAAGCTTTCTTT. Amino acid sequence: CASTLEAGNTEAFF. Looking up the rest from reference TRBV3-1 and TRBJ1-1 gives the full variable domain: DTAVSQTPKYLVTQMGNDKSIKCEQNLGHDTMYWYKQDSKKFLKIMFSYNNKELIINETVPNRFSPKSPDKAHLNLHINSLELGDSAVYFCASTLEAGNTEAFFGQGTRLTVV.

This clonotype was picked up a small number of times. The rearrangement uses TRBV20-1 and TRBJ2-7; D uncertain. Germline loops: CDR1 DFQATT, CDR2 SNEGSKA (reference sequence). The V end was cut by 3 bases, the J end by 3 bases, with 6 bases between. The CDR3 spans 11 residues. The CDR3 loop is CSASGNYEQYF. CDR3 nucleotides: TGCAGTGCTAGTGGCAACTACGAGCAGTACTTC.

This clonotype has more than one count but fewer than ten. The rearrangement links TRBV19 to TRBJ1-2; D is undetermined. This CDR3 has 13 amino acids. The V end lost 3 bases, the J end lost 4 bases, and 9 bases lay between the germline ends. CDR1 is LNHDA and CDR2 is SQIVND in the germline V gene (reference sequence). The CDR3 here is CASSISTVYGYTF. In nucleotides, the CDR3 is TGTGCCAGTAGTATTAGTACGGTCTATGGCTACACCTTC.